This TCR beta chain was recovered during a study of T cells in Graves' hyperthyroidism and ophthalmopathy (dated by TCRdb to the late 2010s). The study in broad terms: Peripheral blood was collected at initial diagnosis, before any treatment. A discovery cohort of about 95 patients, about 43 with Graves' ophthalmopathy and 55 to 60 with stable Graves' hyperthyroidism, was used to find distinguishing TCR V-J signatures. An independent validation cohort of some 18 hyperthyroidism patients and over 15 patients who later progressed to ophthalmopathy tested prospective prediction of ophthalmopathy. The 95 to 100 discovery patients were randomly divided into training and test sets at a 7:3 ratio. In over five Graves' hyperthyroidism patients, the study also compared T-cell repertoires from thyroid tissue with T-cell repertoires from blood. Once sampling was done, hyperthyroidism patients were given methimazole at a starting dose of 30 mg daily, whereas ophthalmopathy patients were given high-dose intravenous methylprednisolone. TCR Vbeta CDR3 sequencing of some 140 peripheral blood samples (roughly 41 ophthalmopathy, over 70 hyperthyroidism and some 17 progressor patients) is reported in the paper.

TCR beta CDR3 regions were amplified from RNA transcripts. The first round of RT-PCR for the TCR CDR3 was performed with the HTBI primer set and the Qiagen OneStep RT-PCR kit. Libraries were constructed in a second round of multiplex PCR, after which size selection and purification were performed. Sequencing of the libraries was done on an Illumina HiSeq2000 using paired-end 100 bp reads. On the study's bioinformatics: SOAPnuke was used to process the raw data, with reads discarded if the reads contained adapters or uncalled bases, had a mean Phred below 15, or lacked an exact constant-primer or identifier match. COPE v1.2.5 was used to merge the high-quality paired reads, and each unique nucleotide sequence was defined as a clonotype. Clonotypes were aligned to IMGT TRBV, TRBD and TRBJ reference segments using MiTCR v1.1. The analysis was restricted to V-J combinations with a frequency above 0.0001, which together covered 99% to 99.2% of the repertoires. A TCS score was defined as the ratio of F50 (clonal expansion) to E x V (chaos), with BLOSUM62-based TCRdist applied between CDR3 peptides within each V-J. Welch's t-statistics and random forest reduced 500 to 550 V-J features to around 14, which were used in a naive Bayes classifier (R e1071). The raw public reads went through TCRdb reprocessing: fastp at Q25, MiXCR clone calling, in-frame beta chains kept. Rows with one shared CDR3 protein collapse into an entry with the most common genes and DNA. TCRdb's processing, not the study's, gives the V and J calls here. This sample is represented by some 270,000 distinct CDR3 sequences; roughly a quarter of them were singletons. The ten largest make up roughly 32% of the sample.

Many counts were recorded for this clonotype. Which antigen it targets is not known. No per-base quality is available; no much larger clone lies one base away. Ophthalmopathy patients had moderately to severely active disease, with a Clinical Activity Score of 3 or more, a NOSPECS grade of 4 or more, and a disease duration of less than 3 months. Any patient with an uncontrolled infection, another autoimmune disease, pregnancy or lactation was excluded. Diagnoses were based on clinical symptoms, serum thyroxine and TRAb, thyroid ultrasound and orbital computed tomography. PBMCs were isolated from 7.5 to 10 ml of fresh peripheral blood by Ficoll-Paque density gradient centrifugation. Total RNA was extracted with Trizol reagent, and quality was checked on an Agilent 2100 Bioanalyzer. The investigation overall reported the following: Most expanded thyroid clonotypes (frequency above 0.001) were also detected in blood, suggesting blood repertoires may reflect thyroid immune responses. Sample size was not statistically predetermined, and blinding of investigators to group allocation was not performed. Ophthalmopathy was separated from stable hyperthyroidism by a 13 V-J signature model, with around 88% sensitivity and 81% to 83% specificity obtained in cross-validation and 80%/75% obtained in testing. During validation, the model predicted progression to ophthalmopathy a median of around 6 months ahead of onset, with more than 60% sensitivity and almost 75% specificity.

Sequences DFQATT (CDR1) and SNEGSKA (CDR2) are obtained from the germline V gene (reference sequence). Measured from the cysteine to the phenylalanine, the CDR3 is 16 residues long. CDR3 DNA only is kept here, 48 bases in frame from base 1. Unmatched junction bases come to 7, with V trimmed by 0 bases and J by 2 bases. The sequence came from a woman between 40 and 55 years old with Graves' ophthalmopathy. In this chain, TRBV20-1 is recombined with TRBJ1-3, and 7 junctional nucleotides match TRBD1. Sequencing was carried out using blood. The CDR3 protein: CSAREVRQGTGNTIYF. The DNA sequence is as follows: TGCAGTGCTAGAGAGGTACGACAGGGAACTGGAAACACCATATATTTT.